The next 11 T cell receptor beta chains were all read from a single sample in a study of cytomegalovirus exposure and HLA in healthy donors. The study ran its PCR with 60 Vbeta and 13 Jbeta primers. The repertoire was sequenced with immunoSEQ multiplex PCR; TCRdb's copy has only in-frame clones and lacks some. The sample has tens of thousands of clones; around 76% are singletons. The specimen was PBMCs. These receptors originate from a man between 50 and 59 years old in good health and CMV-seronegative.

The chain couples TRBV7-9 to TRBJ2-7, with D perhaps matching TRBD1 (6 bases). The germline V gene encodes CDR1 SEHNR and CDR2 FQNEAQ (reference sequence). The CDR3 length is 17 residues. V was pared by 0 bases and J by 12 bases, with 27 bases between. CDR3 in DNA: TGTGCCAGCAGCTTAGCGACACGGGACACCCGGTTTACGAGTAGGTACTTC. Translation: CASSLATRDTRFTSRYF.

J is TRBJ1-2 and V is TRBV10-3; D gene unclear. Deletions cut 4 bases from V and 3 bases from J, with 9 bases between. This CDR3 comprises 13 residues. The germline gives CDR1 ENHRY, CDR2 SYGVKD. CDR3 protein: CAISGQVHYGYTF. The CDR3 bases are TGTGCCATCAGTGGGCAGGTCCACTATGGCTACACCTTC.

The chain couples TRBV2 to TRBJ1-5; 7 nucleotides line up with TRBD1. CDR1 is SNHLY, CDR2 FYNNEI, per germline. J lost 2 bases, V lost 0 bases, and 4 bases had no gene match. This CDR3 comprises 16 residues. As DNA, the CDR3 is TGTGCCAGCAGTGAAGCGGGAACAGGGGGCAATCAGCCCCAGCATTTT. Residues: CASSEAGTGGNQPQHF.

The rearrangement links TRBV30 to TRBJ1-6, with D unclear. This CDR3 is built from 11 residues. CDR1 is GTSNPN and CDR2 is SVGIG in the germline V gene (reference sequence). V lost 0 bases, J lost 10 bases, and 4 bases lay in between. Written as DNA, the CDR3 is TGTGCCTGGAGTGTTCAGTCACCCCTCCACTTT. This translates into CAWSVQSPLHF.

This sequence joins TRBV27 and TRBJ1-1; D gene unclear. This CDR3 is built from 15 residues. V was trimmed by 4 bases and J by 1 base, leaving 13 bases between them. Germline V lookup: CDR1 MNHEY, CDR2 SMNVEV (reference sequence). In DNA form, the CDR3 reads TGTGCCAGCAGTTCCCTCCCGACTGGGAACACTGAAGCTTTCTTT. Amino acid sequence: CASSSLPTGNTEAFF.

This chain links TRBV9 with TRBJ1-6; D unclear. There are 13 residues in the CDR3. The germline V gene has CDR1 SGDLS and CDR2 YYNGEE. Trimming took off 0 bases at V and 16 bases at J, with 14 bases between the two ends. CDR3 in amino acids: CASSVDSWALLHF. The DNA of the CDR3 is TGTGCCAGCAGCGTAGATTCCTGGGCTTTACTCCACTTT.

In DNA form, the CDR3 reads TGTGCCAGCAGCTTACACAAAGGGGGATCACGGCAGCCCCAGCATTTT. Translated, it gives CASSLHKGGSRQPQHF. The chain couples TRBV7-2 to TRBJ1-5; a possible D gene is TRBD1 (6 bases). Germline values: CDR1 SGHTA, CDR2 FQGNSA. CDR3 length: 16 residues. V lost 2 bases to trimming and J lost 7 bases, with 18 bases between them.

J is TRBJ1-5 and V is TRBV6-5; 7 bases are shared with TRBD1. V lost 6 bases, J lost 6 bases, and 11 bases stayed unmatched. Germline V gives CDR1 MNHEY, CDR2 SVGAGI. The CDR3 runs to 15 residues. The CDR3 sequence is CASRNRDSLGQPQHF. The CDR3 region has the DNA TGTGCCAGCAGAAACCGGGACAGCTTGGGTCAGCCCCAGCATTTT.

The CDR3 DNA follows: TGTGCCAGCCTCGAGACTACCGGGGAGCTGTTTTTT. Its translation: CASLETTGELFF. The V and J genes are TRBV6-5 and TRBJ2-2; no clear D. The ends were cut back, 8 bases at V and 5 bases at J, with 9 bases in the middle. From germline, CDR1 is MNHEY and CDR2 SVGAGI. The length of the CDR3 is 12 residues.

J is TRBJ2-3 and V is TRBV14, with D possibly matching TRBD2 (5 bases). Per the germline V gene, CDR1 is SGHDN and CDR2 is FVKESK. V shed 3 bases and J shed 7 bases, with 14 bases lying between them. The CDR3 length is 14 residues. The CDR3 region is CASSHRTAQNTQYF. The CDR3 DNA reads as TGTGCCAGCAGCCACCGGACTGCTCAGAATACGCAGTATTTT. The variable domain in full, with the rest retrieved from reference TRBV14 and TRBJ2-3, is EAGVTQFPSHSVIEKGQTVTLRCDPISGHDNLYWYRRVMGKEIKFLLHFVKESKQDESGMPNNRFLAERTGGTYSTLKVQPAELEDSGVYFCASSHRTAQNTQYFGPGTRLTVL.

The CDR3: CASSYRVRQGNTEAFF. CDR3 nucleotide sequence: TGTGCCAGCAGTTACCGAGTCCGACAGGGGAACACTGAAGCTTTCTTT. The chain recombines TRBV6-5 with TRBJ1-1; 7 bases are a match to TRBD1. The J segment lost 1 base and the V segment lost 2 bases, leaving 7 bases of the junction unmatched. CDR1 is MNHEY and CDR2 is SVGAGI in the germline V gene. This CDR3 is built from 16 residues.